The source of this TCR beta chain is a study of T cells in Graves' hyperthyroidism and ophthalmopathy. Study results and caveats: Blood also carried most thyroid clonotypes expanded above 0.001.

This clonotype was observed a handful of times. Antigen unknown. Researchers amplified the TCR beta CDR3 regions from RNA transcripts. A set of HTBI primers served as the primers for a first-round RT-PCR of the TCR CDR3. In TCRdb, the multiplex PCR reads were re-called with MiXCR into one record per CDR3 protein. The sample yields about 610,000 distinct CDR3 sequences, roughly a sixth seen once. This TCR derives from a woman aged 40 to 50 with Graves' ophthalmopathy. The sequenced material came from blood.

The chain's CDR3 is CSVDAQGGTEAFF. Here the CDR3 DNA reads TGCAGCGTTGATGCTCAGGGCGGCACTGAAGCTTTCTTT. The chain joins TRBV29-1 to TRBJ1-1; D might be TRBD1 (5 bases). Trimming left V 3 bases short and J 4 bases short, with 12 bases between. The germline gives CDR1 SQVTM, CDR2 ANQGSEA. The length of the CDR3 is 13 residues.